This TCR beta chain was captured in a study of blood T cells in healthy people across ages. Study-wide findings and caveats: Among T cells, TCR beta diversity per million cells dropped roughly linearly as age rose. The long-lived group displayed more naive CD4+ cells, plus higher diversity, than the aged donors did.

The germline V gene has CDR1 SGHDN and CDR2 FVKESK. The V segment lost 6 bases and the J segment 7 bases; nucleotides outside the gene matches: 11. The CDR3 loop spans 15 amino acids. Per sample, extraction of total RNA gave at least 5.5 micrograms in every case. A word on this clonotype: Its antigen is as yet unknown.

The use of a sample-barcoded 5' primer and a J-beta primer mix characterized a second PCR of roughly 6 to 12 cycles. TCRdb re-derived calls from the 5' RACE reads in MiXCR, one entry per CDR3 protein. The sample includes fewer than 800,000 distinct CDR3 sequences, around a quarter of them seen just once. These data also featured in a second study, about T cells of mothers and their children. That work states: Three healthy Caucasian mothers, along with their six children, served as the donors.

This receptor was identified in a boy aged 10-17 years in good health. The chain is built from TRBV14 and TRBJ1-3; 8 bases are shared with TRBD1. Sample: blood. For the CDR3, the DNA is TGTGCCAGCAGTCGAGGACAGGGACCTTGGAACACCATATATTTT. Translating gives CASSRGQGPWNTIYF.